The clone carrying this TCR beta chain was detected ten times or more. With 2 bases removed from V and 2 bases from J, the gap between germline ends came to 13 bases. Germline CDR1 and CDR2: KGHSH and LQKENI. The CDR3 has 16 amino acids. Unsorted libraries were generated from 2 million PBMCs held at -80 degrees C. 5'RACE with 10-nucleotide random UMIs produced the cDNA. From the 5' RACE reads, TCRdb called clonotypes with MiXCR, one entry per CDR3 protein. Of roughly 76,000 distinct CDR3 sequences listed, 3.2% are singletons. These data come from a study of neurological immune-mediated disorders. The receptor's source is a woman between 45 and 60 years old with multiple sclerosis. The sample comprised PBMCs. The chain links TRBV18 to TRBJ2-1; D remains unclear. In DNA, the CDR3 is TGTGCCAGCTCACCATCCGCCGGGTTTACCTACAATGAGCAGTTCTTC. The encoded protein is CASSPSAGFTYNEQFF.